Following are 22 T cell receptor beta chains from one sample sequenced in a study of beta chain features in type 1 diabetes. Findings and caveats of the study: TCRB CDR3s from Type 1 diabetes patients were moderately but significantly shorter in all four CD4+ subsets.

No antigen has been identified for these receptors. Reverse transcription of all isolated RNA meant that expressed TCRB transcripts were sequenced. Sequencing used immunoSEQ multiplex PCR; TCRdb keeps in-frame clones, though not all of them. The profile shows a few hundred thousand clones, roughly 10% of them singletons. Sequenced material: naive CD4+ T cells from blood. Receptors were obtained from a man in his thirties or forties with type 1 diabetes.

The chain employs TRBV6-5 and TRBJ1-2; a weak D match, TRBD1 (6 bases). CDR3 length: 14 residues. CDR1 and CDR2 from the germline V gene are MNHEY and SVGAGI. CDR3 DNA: TGTGCGTCCAATAGGGGACAAGGAGGATATGGCTACACCTTC. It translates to CASNRGQGGYGYTF.

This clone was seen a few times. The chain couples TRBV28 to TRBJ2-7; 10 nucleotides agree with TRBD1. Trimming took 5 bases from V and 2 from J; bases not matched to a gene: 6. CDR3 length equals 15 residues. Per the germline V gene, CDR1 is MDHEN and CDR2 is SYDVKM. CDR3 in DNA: TGTGCCAGCAGTGGTCCAGGACAGGGGGCCTACGAGCAGTACTTC. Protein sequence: CASSGPGQGAYEQYF.

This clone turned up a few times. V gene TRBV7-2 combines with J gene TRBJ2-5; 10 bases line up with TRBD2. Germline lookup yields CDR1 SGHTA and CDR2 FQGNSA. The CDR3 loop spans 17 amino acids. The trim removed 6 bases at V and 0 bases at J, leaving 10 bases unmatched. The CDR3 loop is CASRATASGGYQETQYF. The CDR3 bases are TGTGCCAGCAGGGCTACGGCTAGCGGGGGTTACCAAGAGACCCAGTACTTC.

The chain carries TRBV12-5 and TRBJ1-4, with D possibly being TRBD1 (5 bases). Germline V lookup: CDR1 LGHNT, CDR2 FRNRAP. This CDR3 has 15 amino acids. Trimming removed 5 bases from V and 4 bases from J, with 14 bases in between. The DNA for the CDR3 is TGTGCTAGTGGTCCCGGGGGGGAAAGTAATGAAAAACTGTTTTTT. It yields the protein CASGPGGESNEKLFF. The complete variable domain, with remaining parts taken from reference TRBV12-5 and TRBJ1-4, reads DARVTQTPRHKVTEMGQEVTMRCQPILGHNTVFWYRQTMMQGLELLAYFRNRAPLDDSGMPKDRFSAEMPDATLATLKIQPSEPRDSAVYFCASGPGGESNEKLFFGSGTQLSVL.

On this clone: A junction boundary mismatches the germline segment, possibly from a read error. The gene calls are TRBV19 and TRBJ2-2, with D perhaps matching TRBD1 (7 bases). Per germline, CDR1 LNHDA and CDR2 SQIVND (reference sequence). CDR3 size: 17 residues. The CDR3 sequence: CASSLELRGTATGELFF. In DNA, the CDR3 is TGTGCCAGTAGTTTAGAGTTACGCGGGACAGCTACCGGGGAGCTGTTTTTT.

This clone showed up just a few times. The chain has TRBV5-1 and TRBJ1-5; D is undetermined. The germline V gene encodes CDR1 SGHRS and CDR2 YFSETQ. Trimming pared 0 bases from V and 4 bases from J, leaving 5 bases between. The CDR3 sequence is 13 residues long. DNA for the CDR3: TGCGCCAGCAGCTTGGATCCAAATCAGCCCCAGCATTTT. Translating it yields CASSLDPNQPQHF. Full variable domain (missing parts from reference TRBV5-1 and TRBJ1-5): KAGVTQTPRYLIKTRGQQVTLSCSPISGHRSVSWYQQTPGQGLQFLFEYFSETQRNKGNFPGRFSGRQFSNSRSEMNVSTLELGDSALYLCASSLDPNQPQHFGDGTRLSIL.

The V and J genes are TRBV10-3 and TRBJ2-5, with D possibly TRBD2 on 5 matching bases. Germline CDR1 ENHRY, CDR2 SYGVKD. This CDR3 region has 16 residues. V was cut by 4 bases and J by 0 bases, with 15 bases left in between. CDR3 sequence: CAISARSGVNQETQYF. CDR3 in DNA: TGTGCCATCAGTGCCAGGTCCGGGGTAAACCAAGAGACCCAGTACTTC.

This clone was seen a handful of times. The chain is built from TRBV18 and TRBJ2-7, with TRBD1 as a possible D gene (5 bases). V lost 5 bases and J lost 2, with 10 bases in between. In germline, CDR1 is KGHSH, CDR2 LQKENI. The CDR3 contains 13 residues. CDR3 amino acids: CASSIQDPYEQYF. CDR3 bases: TGTGCCAGCTCAATACAGGATCCCTACGAGCAGTACTTC.

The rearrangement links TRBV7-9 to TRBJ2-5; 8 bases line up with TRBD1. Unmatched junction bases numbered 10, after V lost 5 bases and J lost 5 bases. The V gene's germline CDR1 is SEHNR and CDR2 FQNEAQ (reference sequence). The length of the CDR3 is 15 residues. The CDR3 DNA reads TGTGCCAGCAGCCCTCAGGGGGCCGGAGGGGAGACCCAGTACTTC. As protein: CASSPQGAGGETQYF.

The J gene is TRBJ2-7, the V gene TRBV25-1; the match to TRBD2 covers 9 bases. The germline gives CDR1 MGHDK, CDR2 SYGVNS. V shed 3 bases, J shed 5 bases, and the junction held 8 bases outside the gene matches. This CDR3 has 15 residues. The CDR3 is CASSDSRREGHEQYF. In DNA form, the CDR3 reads TGTGCCAGCAGTGACTCCCGGCGGGAGGGCCACGAGCAGTACTTC.

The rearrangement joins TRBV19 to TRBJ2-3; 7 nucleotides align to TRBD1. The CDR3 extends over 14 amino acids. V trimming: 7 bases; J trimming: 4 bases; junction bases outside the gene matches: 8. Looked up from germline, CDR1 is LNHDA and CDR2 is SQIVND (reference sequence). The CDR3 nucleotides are TGTGCCAGTAAATCAAGGGGGCGTGCAGATACGCAGTATTTT. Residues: CASKSRGRADTQYF.

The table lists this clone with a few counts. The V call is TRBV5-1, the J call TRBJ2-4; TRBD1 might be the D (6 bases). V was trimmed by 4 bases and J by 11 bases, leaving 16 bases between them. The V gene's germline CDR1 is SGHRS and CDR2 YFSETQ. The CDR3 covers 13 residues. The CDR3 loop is CASSLDSSAVQYF. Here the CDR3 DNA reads TGCGCCAGCAGCCTGGACAGTAGCGCCGTTCAGTACTTC.

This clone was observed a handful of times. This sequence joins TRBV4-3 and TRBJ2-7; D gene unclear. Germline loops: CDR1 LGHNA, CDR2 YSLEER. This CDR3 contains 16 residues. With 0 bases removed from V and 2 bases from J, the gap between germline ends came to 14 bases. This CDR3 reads CASSQDLAGTPYEQYF. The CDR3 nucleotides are TGCGCCAGCAGCCAAGATTTGGCAGGTACTCCCTACGAGCAGTACTTC.

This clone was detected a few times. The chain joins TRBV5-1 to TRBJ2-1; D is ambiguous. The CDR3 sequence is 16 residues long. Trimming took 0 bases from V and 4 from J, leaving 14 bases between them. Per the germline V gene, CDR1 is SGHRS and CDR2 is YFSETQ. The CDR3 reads CASSLVPAGAYNEQFF. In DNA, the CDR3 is TGCGCCAGCAGCTTGGTTCCGGCAGGCGCATACAATGAGCAGTTCTTC.

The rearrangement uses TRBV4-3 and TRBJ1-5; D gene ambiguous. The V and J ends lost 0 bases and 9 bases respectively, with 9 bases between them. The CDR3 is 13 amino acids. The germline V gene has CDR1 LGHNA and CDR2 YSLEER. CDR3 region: CASSQDRRGPQHF. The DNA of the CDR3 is TGCGCCAGCAGCCAAGACCGCCGCGGGCCCCAGCATTTT.

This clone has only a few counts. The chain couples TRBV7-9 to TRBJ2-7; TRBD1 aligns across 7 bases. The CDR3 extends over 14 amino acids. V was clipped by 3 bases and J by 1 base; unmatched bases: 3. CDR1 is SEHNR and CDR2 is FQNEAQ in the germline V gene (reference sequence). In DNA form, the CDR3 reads TGTGCCAGCAGCTTTTTGGACAGGTCCTACGAGCAGTACTTC. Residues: CASSFLDRSYEQYF.

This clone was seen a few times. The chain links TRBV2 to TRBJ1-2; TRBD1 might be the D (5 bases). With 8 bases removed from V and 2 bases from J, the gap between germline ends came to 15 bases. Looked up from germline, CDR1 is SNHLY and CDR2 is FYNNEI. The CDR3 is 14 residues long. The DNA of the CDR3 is TGTGCCAGCGCTCCAGGGCCGCAGAACTATGGCTACACCTTC. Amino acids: CASAPGPQNYGYTF. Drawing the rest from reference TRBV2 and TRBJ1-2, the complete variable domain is EPEVTQTPSHQVTQMGQEVILRCVPISNHLYFYWYRQILGQKVEFLVSFYNNEISEKSEIFDDQFSVERPDGSNFTLKIRSTKLEDSAMYFCASAPGPQNYGYTFGSGTRLTVV.

The CDR3 protein is CASSEIGGYEQYF. CDR3 in DNA: TGTGCCAGCAGTGAAATCGGAGGTTACGAGCAGTACTTC. The chain carries TRBV6-4 and TRBJ2-7; possibly TRBD2 for D (5 bases). The CDR3 runs 13 residues. Trimming stripped 3 bases from V and 4 bases from J, with 10 bases between. Germline V gene data show CDR1 as MRHNA and CDR2 as SNTAGT.

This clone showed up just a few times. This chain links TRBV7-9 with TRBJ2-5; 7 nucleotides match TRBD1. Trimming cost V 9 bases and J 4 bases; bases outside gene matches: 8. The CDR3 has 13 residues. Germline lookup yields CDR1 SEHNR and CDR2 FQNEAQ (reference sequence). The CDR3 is CASQRGQAETQYF. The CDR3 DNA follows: TGTGCCAGTCAGAGGGGGCAGGCAGAGACCCAGTACTTC. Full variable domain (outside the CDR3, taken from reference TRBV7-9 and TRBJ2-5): DTGVSQNPRHKITKRGQNVTFRCDPISEHNRLYWYRQTLGQGPEFLTYFQNEAQLEKSRLLSDRFSAERPKGSFSTLEIQRTEQGDSAMYLCASQRGQAETQYFGPGTRLLVL.

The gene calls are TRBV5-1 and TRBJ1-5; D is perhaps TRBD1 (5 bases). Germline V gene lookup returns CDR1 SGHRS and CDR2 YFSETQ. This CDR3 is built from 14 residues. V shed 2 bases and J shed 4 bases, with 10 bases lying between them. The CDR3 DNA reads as TGCGCCAGCAGCTTACTTCCAGGGAATCAGCCCCAGCATTTT. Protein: CASSLLPGNQPQHF.

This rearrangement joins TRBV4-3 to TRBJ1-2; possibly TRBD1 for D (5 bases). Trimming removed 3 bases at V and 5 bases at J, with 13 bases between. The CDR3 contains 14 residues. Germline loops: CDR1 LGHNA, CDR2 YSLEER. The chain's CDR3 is CASSQTRTSYGYTF. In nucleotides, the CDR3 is TGCGCCAGCAGCCAGACCAGGACATCTTATGGCTACACCTTC.

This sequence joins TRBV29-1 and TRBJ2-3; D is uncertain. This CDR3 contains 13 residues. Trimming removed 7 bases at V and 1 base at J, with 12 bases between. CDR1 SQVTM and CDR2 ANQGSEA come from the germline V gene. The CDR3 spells CSGHDRGTDTQYF. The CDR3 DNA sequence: TGCAGCGGTCACGACCGGGGCACAGATACGCAGTATTTT.